The T cell receptor beta chain under discussion was sequenced for a study of cytomegalovirus exposure and HLA in healthy donors (dated by TCRdb to 2016 to 2017). Study-wide context: A later analysis indicated that the roughly 120 validation repertoires were generated on the platform also employed for the approximately 700 repertoires of the first cohort. Besides the first cohort of some 670 subjects, a separate validation cohort made up of over 95 different subjects was used. High-throughput TCR immunosequencing, statistical association of individual TCRs with disease status, and machine learning were combined to predict cytomegalovirus infection status. The aim of the study was to test whether cataloging public T cell receptors could identify signatures of past pathogen exposure. Study-level results and caveats: A later analysis found that TCRs clustered in the first cohort also tended to co-occur in the 120 validation repertoires, with approximately 95% of cluster scores above 0. A total of 150 or so TCR beta chains were listed by the study as associated with cytomegalovirus. A later analysis had no HLA typing for the validation cohort, so co-occurrence there was scored across all 130 or so repertoires. According to the authors, the approach could potentially be generalized to other disease states and immunological phenotypes. In vitro tests confirmed that a few of the cytomegalovirus-associated TCR beta chains recognize cytomegalovirus antigens. The classifier was reported to diagnose cytomegalovirus status with high specificity and sensitivity in both the original and validation cohorts. While some public TCRs were present in many individuals, most TCR sequences turned up only very rarely across donors.

Of note for this clone: Which antigen it targets is not known. It has no much larger one-base neighbor in the sample; base qualities were not kept.

At the junction V is shortened by 3 bases and J by 7 bases; bases outside the gene matches: 14. The CDR3 covers 15 residues, taking in both the cysteine and the phenylalanine. Kept here is only the CDR3 DNA, which spans 45 bases and is read in frame from base 1. For CDR1 and CDR2, the germline V gene (reference sequence) lists GTSNPN and SVGIG. The receptor library was made with the immunoSEQ multiplex PCR assay. Per the authors' processing: A statistical classification framework was built to diagnose cytomegalovirus status from the catalog of TCR beta chain sequences. TCRdb re-hosts the immuneACCESS table, in-frame sequences only. Its copies lack some clones; in the studies checked, an unresolved V gene accounts for under half of them, and the cause for the rest is not known. From that table come the V and J calls and clone size; the DNA was used to work out D and trimming. The table for this sample lists approximately 54,000 clones; roughly nine tenths of them were counted only once. The ten largest clones take up 7.5% to 9.5% of the sample.

The donors belonged to the validation cohort of roughly 120 subjects, which was separate from the approximately 700-subject first cohort. The chain uses TRBV30 and TRBJ1-2; TRBD1 matches 7 bases in the middle. The sequenced sample was PBMCs. This TCR came from a woman aged 18 to 35 in good health and CMV-seropositive. For the CDR3, the sequence is CAWSDGTATLTGYTF. Here is the DNA: TGTGCCTGGAGCGACGGGACAGCTACCCTTACTGGCTACACCTTC.